These T cell receptor beta chains were read from a single sample in a study of T cell responses to AZD1222 COVID-19 vaccine. The assay was immunoSEQ multiplex PCR, and TCRdb's table has in-frame clones only and misses some. This sample carries about 150,000 clones, 94% of them seen once, and the ten largest clones take around 1.3%. The source was peripheral blood, collected on day 0 of AZD1222 vaccination. Every receptor here comes from an adult in good health. Both conserved end residues are part of each CDR3. Fields, in order: CDR3 protein, CDR3 DNA, D gene, V gene, clone size, J gene. D genes are given only for firm matches. Clone size is given for some rows only: seen once, a few or many times, or a class if the clone is expanded.

CASSAVGQENSPLHF,TGTGCCAGCAGTGCCGTTGGACAGGAAAATTCACCCCTCCACTTT,TRBD1,TRBV6-4,.,TRBJ1-6
CATYRGDEAFF,TGTGCCACCTACAGGGGTGATGAAGCTTTCTTT,TRBD1,TRBV14,.,TRBJ1-1
CASSFGVTEAFF,TGTGCCAGCAGTTTCGGAGTGACTGAAGCTTTCTTT,.,TRBV28,.,TRBJ1-1
CASSPDRGYTEAFF,TGTGCCAGTAGTCCAGACAGGGGGTACACTGAAGCTTTCTTT,TRBD1,TRBV19,.,TRBJ1-1
CASSAGSADTQYF,TGTGCCAGCAGCGCAGGGAGCGCAGATACGCAGTATTTT,.,TRBV5-6,once,TRBJ2-3
CASSLTGDTGELFF,TGTGCCAGTAGCCTGACAGGGGACACCGGGGAGCTGTTTTTT,TRBD1,TRBV19,few,TRBJ2-2
CASSSHGVSGNTIYF,TGTGCCAGCAGCTCTCACGGGGTTTCTGGAAACACCATATATTTT,.,TRBV28,.,TRBJ1-3
CASSLSGANVLTF,TGCGCCAGCAGCTTGTCTGGGGCCAACGTCCTGACTTTC,.,TRBV5-1,.,TRBJ2-6
CASSPAGNSPLHF,TGTGCCAGCAGCCCGGCGGGCAATTCACCCCTCCACTTT,.,TRBV3-1/TRBV3-2,.,TRBJ1-6
CASSSGDSQPQHF,TGTGCCAGCAGCTCGGGGGATTCTCAGCCCCAGCATTTT,.,TRBV28,.,TRBJ1-5
CASSLVAGIIETQYF,TGTGCCAGCAGTTTAGTGGCGGGGATTATAGAGACCCAGTACTTC,.,TRBV28,once,TRBJ2-5
CASSFRPGLAGDTQYF,TGTGCCAGCAGCTTCCGGCCGGGACTAGCGGGAGATACGCAGTATTTT,TRBD2,TRBV7-3,.,TRBJ2-3
CASSFPTGAGNTIYF,TGTGCCAGCAGCTTCCCAACAGGGGCTGGAAACACCATATATTTT,TRBD1,TRBV7-2,.,TRBJ1-3
CASSHRTSGNTGELFF,TGTGCCAGCAGTCACCGGACTAGCGGGAACACCGGGGAGCTGTTTTTT,TRBD2,TRBV6-2/TRBV6-3,.,TRBJ2-2
CASSQDLDSYQPQHF,TGTGCCAGCAGCCAAGATTTGGACAGCTATCAGCCCCAGCATTTT,.,TRBV3-1/TRBV3-2,.,TRBJ1-5
CASSLGPSGVDNEQFF,TGTGCCAGCAGTTTAGGACCTAGCGGGGTAGACAATGAGCAGTTCTTC,TRBD2,TRBV27,.,TRBJ2-1
CASRAVPTDTQYF,TGTGCCAGCAGGGCAGTCCCCACAGATACGCAGTATTTT,.,TRBV2,.,TRBJ2-3
CASSFGQQPYGYTF,TGTGCCAGCAGCTTTGGACAACAGCCCTATGGCTACACCTTC,.,TRBV5-4,.,TRBJ1-2
CASSSLGPGRTEAFF,TGTGCCAGCAGCTCCCTGGGCCCTGGGAGAACTGAAGCTTTCTTT,.,TRBV11-2,.,TRBJ1-1
CASGLETEAFF,TGTGCTAGTGGTTTGGAGACTGAAGCTTTCTTT,.,TRBV12-5,.,TRBJ1-1
CASSLDEETQYF,TGCGCCAGCAGCTTGGACGAAGAGACCCAGTACTTC,.,TRBV5-1,.,TRBJ2-5
CAWSAAGSNQPQHF,TGTGCCTGGAGTGCAGCAGGGTCGAATCAGCCCCAGCATTTT,.,TRBV30,.,TRBJ1-5
CASTIGAHSNTEAFF,TGTGCCAGTACCATCGGGGCGCACTCGAACACTGAAGCTTTCTTT,.,TRBV19,.,TRBJ1-1
CASSLVGWPGSIRDTQYF,TGCGCCAGCAGCTTGGTAGGGTGGCCTGGAAGTATAAGAGATACGCAGTATTTT,.,TRBV5-1,.,TRBJ2-3
CASSLEGAGEAFF,TGCGCCAGCAGCTTGGAAGGTGCAGGGGAAGCTTTCTTT,.,TRBV5-1,.,TRBJ1-1
CASSDIPYSAYNEQFF,TGTGCCAGCAGTGACATACCTTACTCCGCCTACAATGAGCAGTTCTTC,.,TRBV6-1,.,TRBJ2-1
CASSEVAGFIPQPQHF,TGTGCCAGCAGTGAAGTGGCAGGGTTTATTCCTCAGCCCCAGCATTTT,.,TRBV2,.,TRBJ1-5
CASSSGQGGGTNEKLFF,TGCGCCAGCAGCTCGGGACAGGGCGGGGGAACTAATGAAAAACTGTTTTTT,TRBD1,TRBV5-1,.,TRBJ1-4
CASSVTENYGYTF,TGCGCCAGCAGCGTGACAGAAAACTATGGCTACACCTTC,.,TRBV5-1,.,TRBJ1-2
CASSLQGLTYNEQFF,TGCGCCAGCAGTCTACAGGGGTTAACCTACAATGAGCAGTTCTTC,TRBD1,TRBV23-1,.,TRBJ2-1
CASSSNTEAFF,TGTGCCAGCAGTAGTAACACTGAAGCTTTCTTT,.,TRBV3-1/TRBV3-2,.,TRBJ1-1
CSGGQGWTEAFF,TGCAGCGGGGGACAGGGGTGGACTGAAGCTTTCTTT,TRBD1,TRBV29-1,once,TRBJ1-1
CASSIGGAGETQYF,TGTGCCAGCAGCATCGGGGGGGCAGGGGAGACCCAGTACTTC,TRBD2,TRBV5-4,.,TRBJ2-5
CASSEGGGVYNSPLHF,TGTGCCAGCAGTGAGGGAGGGGGGGTCTATAATTCACCCCTCCACTTT,.,TRBV25-1,.,TRBJ1-6
CASSSAGSNQPQHF,TGTGCCAGTAGCTCAGCGGGTAGCAATCAGCCCCAGCATTTT,.,TRBV19,.,TRBJ1-5
CASGGQPRTPEAFF,TGCGCCAGCGGGGGACAGCCAAGAACCCCTGAAGCTTTCTTT,TRBD1,TRBV4-1,.,TRBJ1-1
CASSPTRGGLVETGELFF,TGTGCCAGCAGCCCTACGCGGGGGGGCCTTGTAGAAACCGGGGAGCTGTTTTTT,TRBD2,TRBV3-1/TRBV3-2,.,TRBJ2-2
CASSPPSDGTRTQYF,TGTGCCAGCTCACCACCCTCTGACGGGACTAGGACGCAGTATTTT,TRBD2,TRBV18,.,TRBJ2-3
CATRTALNTEAFF,TGTGCCACCCGGACAGCCTTAAACACTGAAGCTTTCTTT,.,TRBV10-3,.,TRBJ1-1
CASSPRRGGNQPQHF,TGTGCCAGCAGTCCCCGCCGGGGGGGAAATCAGCCCCAGCATTTT,.,TRBV6-6,.,TRBJ1-5
CASSAWGARGPVTSDTQYF,TGTGCCAGCAGCGCCTGGGGGGCCCGGGGCCCTGTCACCTCAGATACGCAGTATTTT,.,TRBV21-1,.,TRBJ2-3
CATSDHFSSGLTGELFF,TGTGCCACCAGTGACCATTTTAGTTCGGGCCTCACCGGGGAGCTGTTTTTT,.,TRBV24-1,.,TRBJ2-2
CASSYARTGDLGYTF,TGTGCCAGCAGTTACGCCAGGACAGGGGATTTGGGCTACACCTTC,TRBD1,TRBV6-5,.,TRBJ1-2
CASPKPISNTGELFF,TGTGCCAGCCCCAAGCCGATTTCGAACACCGGGGAGCTGTTTTTT,.,TRBV7-9,.,TRBJ2-2
CASRRGRNTGELFF,TGTGCCAGCAGGAGAGGGCGGAACACCGGGGAGCTGTTTTTT,.,TRBV2,.,TRBJ2-2
CASSPTQRQALGYF,TGTGCCAGCTCACCTACCCAAAGACAGGCACTGGGGTATTTT,.,TRBV18,.,TRBJ2-3
CASTPWAGENTEAFF,TGCGCCAGCACCCCTTGGGCCGGGGAGAACACTGAAGCTTTCTTT,.,TRBV5-1,few,TRBJ1-1
CASPNISETGSPLHF,TGTGCCAGCCCCAATATCAGCGAAACGGGGTCACCCCTCCACTTT,.,TRBV21-1,.,TRBJ1-6
CASSPTGATNEKLFF,TGTGCCAGCAGCCCAACAGGGGCAACTAATGAAAAACTGTTTTTT,TRBD1,TRBV25-1,.,TRBJ1-4
CASSRTGGNEQFF,TGTGCCAGCAGTCGGACAGGGGGCAATGAGCAGTTCTTC,TRBD1,TRBV6-2/TRBV6-3,.,TRBJ2-1
CASSLGLANVGETQYF,TGCGCCAGCAGCTTGGGACTAGCGAACGTGGGAGAGACCCAGTACTTC,TRBD2,TRBV5-1,.,TRBJ2-5
CASSFKPGLAGATNEQFF,TGTGCCAGCAGCTTCAAACCGGGACTAGCGGGGGCAACAAATGAGCAGTTCTTC,TRBD2,TRBV5-6,.,TRBJ2-1
CAGTRTLSTDTQYF,TGTGCCGGGACAAGGACCCTTAGCACAGATACGCAGTATTTT,.,TRBV30,.,TRBJ2-3
CASQSSSRTGDTQYF,TGTGCCAGCCAATCTAGTTCGCGGACGGGGGATACGCAGTATTTT,.,TRBV2,.,TRBJ2-3
CASSMYSGNYGYTF,TGTGCCAGTAGTATGTATTCAGGGAACTATGGCTACACCTTC,.,TRBV19,.,TRBJ1-2